The next 28 T cell receptor beta chains were all read from a single sample in a study of blood T cell repertoires in COVID-19. TCRdb's table, derived via immunoSEQ multiplex PCR, lists solely in-frame clones and lacks some. The data contain about 110,000 clones, around 75% of them singletons. Sequencing used peripheral blood. These TCRs come from a human donor with acute or convalescent COVID-19. The donor label of this sample is uncertain.

The chain uses TRBV28 and TRBJ1-1; TRBD1 aligns across 10 bases. Germline values: CDR1 MDHEN, CDR2 SYDVKM. The CDR3 sequence is 15 residues long. The junction had 10 bases not matched to a gene; V was cut back by 6 bases and J by 6 bases. The CDR3 DNA is TGTGCCAGCAGCCGGGGGGGGACAGGGGACGCTGAAGCTTTCTTT. It translates to CASSRGGTGDAEAFF.

CDR3 amino acids: CASSKGWQDPYGYTF. The CDR3 region has the DNA TGTGCCAGCAGTAAAGGTTGGCAGGATCCATATGGCTACACCTTC. The rearrangement joins TRBV28 to TRBJ1-2, with no clear D. V was cut by 5 bases and J by 5 bases, with 18 bases left in between. Germline CDR1 reads MDHEN; CDR2 reads SYDVKM. The CDR3 contains 15 residues.

This clone is a singleton in its sample. The J gene is TRBJ2-5, the V gene TRBV5-6, with TRBD1 as a possible D gene (5 bases). Trimming took off 4 bases at V and 5 bases at J, with 15 bases between the two ends. Germline CDR1 and CDR2: SGHDT and YYEEEE. The CDR3 has 14 residues. CDR3 nucleotides: TGTGCCAGCAGCATCAGGGTTTCAGCGGAGACCCAGTACTTC. Residues: CASSIRVSAETQYF.

This chain joins TRBV11-2 and TRBJ2-7; D possibly corresponds to TRBD2 (6 bases). CDR3 size: 15 residues. V was clipped by 0 bases and J by 4 bases, with 13 bases between them. Per germline, CDR1 SGHAT and CDR2 FQNNGV. Here the CDR3 reads CASSLDDVGGYEQYF. The CDR3 nucleotides are TGTGCCAGCAGCTTAGATGACGTGGGGGGATACGAGCAGTACTTC.

The genes are TRBV7-3 and TRBJ2-2; 7 nucleotides match TRBD2. Trimming at V came to 5 bases and at J to 2 bases, leaving 8 bases not matched to a gene. The CDR3 runs to 16 residues. CDR1 is SGHTA and CDR2 is FQGTGA in the germline V gene. The CDR3 bases are TGTGCCAGCAGCCCCCCAAGCGGGAAAAACACCGGGGAGCTGTTTTTT. Translating gives CASSPPSGKNTGELFF.

The V and J genes are TRBV4-1 and TRBJ1-1; D is possibly TRBD1 (5 bases). Germline V gene lookup returns CDR1 MGHRA and CDR2 YSYEKL. The CDR3 runs to 19 residues. Trimming took off 3 bases at V and 0 bases at J, with 23 bases between the two ends. CDR3 amino acids: CASSHLPGAPVYMNTEAFF. The CDR3 DNA is TGCGCCAGCAGCCACCTTCCTGGGGCCCCAGTCTACATGAACACTGAAGCTTTCTTT.

The rearrangement uses TRBV6-5 and TRBJ2-4; D not resolved. The CDR3 length is 13 residues. V lost 4 bases to trimming and J lost 1 base, with 5 bases between them. Germline CDR1 is MNHEY and CDR2 is SVGAGI. CDR3 DNA sequence: TGTGCCAGCAGTTCGGTCGCCAAAAACATTCAGTACTTC. Translating gives CASSSVAKNIQYF.

The gene calls are TRBV29-1 and TRBJ1-1; possibly TRBD1 for D (6 bases). Trimming cost V 3 bases and J 5 bases, with 16 bases left between them. The CDR3 covers 14 residues. The V gene's germline CDR1 is SQVTM and CDR2 ANQGSEA. The CDR3 sequence: CSVDRPGQKTEAFF. In DNA form, the CDR3 reads TGCAGCGTTGACCGACCGGGACAAAAAACTGAAGCTTTCTTT.

This chain joins TRBV3-1 (or the pseudogene TRBV3-2) and TRBJ1-6, with D uncertain. V was trimmed by 1 base and J by 2 bases, leaving 9 bases between them. CDR1 is LGHDT and CDR2 is YNNKEL in the germline V gene (reference sequence). There are 16 residues in the CDR3. The chain's CDR3 is CASSQGAWPYNSPLHF. CDR3 coding DNA: TGTGCCAGCAGCCAAGGGGCTTGGCCCTATAATTCACCCCTCCACTTT.

This sequence joins TRBV5-1 and TRBJ1-5; tentative D call: TRBD1 (5 bases). Germline V gives CDR1 SGHRS, CDR2 YFSETQ. The CDR3 spans 16 residues. V dropped 0 bases and J dropped 2 bases, with 12 bases sitting between them. The chain's CDR3 is CASSLGQGDGNQPQHF. For the CDR3, the DNA is TGCGCCAGCAGCTTGGGGCAGGGCGATGGCAATCAGCCCCAGCATTTT.

This sequence joins TRBV4-2 and TRBJ2-7; 10 bases are shared with TRBD1. The J segment lost 4 bases and the V segment lost 0 bases, leaving 9 bases of the junction unmatched. From germline, CDR1 is LGHNA and CDR2 YNFKEQ. The CDR3 runs to 17 residues. CDR3 sequence: CASSQDGATGGFYEQYF. DNA of the CDR3: TGTGCCAGCAGCCAAGACGGGGCGACAGGGGGCTTTTACGAGCAGTACTTC.

V usage is TRBV10-3 and J usage is TRBJ2-1; possible D gene TRBD1, 6 bases. Trimming pared 3 bases from V and 5 bases from J, leaving 11 bases between. Germline loops: CDR1 ENHRY, CDR2 SYGVKD. The CDR3 is 14 amino acids. CDR3 in amino acids: CAISDPDSNNEQFF. The CDR3 nucleotides read TGTGCCATCAGTGACCCGGACAGTAACAATGAGCAGTTCTTC.

CDR3 protein: CASSLMGDRSTGELFF. As DNA, the CDR3 is TGTGCCAGCAGCTTAATGGGAGACCGGAGCACCGGGGAGCTGTTTTTT. This chain uses TRBV7-3 with TRBJ2-2, with D possibly matching TRBD2 (5 bases). Germline V CDR1 and CDR2: SGHTA, FQGTGA. This CDR3 has 16 residues. The ends were cut back, 1 base at V and 4 bases at J, with 13 bases in the middle.

This clone was counted between two and nine times. The DNA of the CDR3 is TGTGCCTGGAGTGCGCCGGGGGGCTATACGCAGTATTTT. It is translated as CAWSAPGGYTQYF. This chain uses TRBV30 with TRBJ2-3; possible D gene TRBD2, 7 bases. V shed 1 base and J shed 7 bases, with 12 bases lying between them. CDR3 length: 13 residues. In germline, CDR1 is GTSNPN, CDR2 SVGIG (reference sequence).

The chain has TRBV3-1 (or the pseudogene TRBV3-2) and TRBJ2-5; tentatively, D is TRBD2 (6 bases). V was cut by 1 base and J by 4 bases, with 7 bases left in between. Germline assignment: CDR1 LGHDT and CDR2 YNNKEL (reference sequence). The CDR3 sequence is 13 residues long. CDR3 in amino acids: CASSQGRVETQYF. In DNA, the CDR3 is TGTGCCAGCAGCCAAGGGAGGGTAGAGACCCAGTACTTC.

V gene TRBV6-4 combines with J gene TRBJ2-3, with 13 bases matching TRBD2. The CDR3 extends over 16 amino acids. CDR1 MRHNA and CDR2 SNTAGT come from the germline V gene. Trimming cost V 6 bases and J 2 bases; bases outside gene matches: 5. CDR3 DNA sequence: TGTGCCAGCAGAGAGACTAGCGGGGGGACCACAGATACGCAGTATTTT. Encoded protein: CASRETSGGTTDTQYF.

The chain couples TRBV7-3 to TRBJ2-3; TRBD2 might be the D (5 bases). This CDR3 has 13 residues. Trimming cost V 4 bases and J 4 bases, with 9 bases left between them. Germline values: CDR1 SGHTA, CDR2 FQGTGA. CDR3 sequence: CASSSRRADTQYF. The CDR3 DNA is TGTGCCAGCAGCTCTCGGCGGGCAGATACGCAGTATTTT. The variable domain in full, with the rest retrieved from reference TRBV7-3 and TRBJ2-3, is GAGVSQTPSNKVTEKGKYVELRCDPISGHTALYWYRQSLGQGPEFLIYFQGTGAADDSGLPNDRFFAVRPEGSVSTLKIQRTERGDSAVYLCASSSRRADTQYFGPGTRLTVL.

This clone was counted a few times. The chain recombines TRBV15 with TRBJ1-1, with TRBD1 matching over 7 bases. In germline, CDR1 is LNHNV, CDR2 YYDKDF (reference sequence). The CDR3 length is 13 residues. V trimming: 5 bases; J trimming: 4 bases; junction bases outside the gene matches: 4. CDR3 in amino acids: CATSGDRLTEAFF. In DNA, the CDR3 is TGTGCCACCAGCGGGGACAGACTCACTGAAGCTTTCTTT.

This clone was detected ten times or more. The chain joins TRBV11-2 to TRBJ2-7, with TRBD2 matching 13 bases. The junction had 10 bases not matched to a gene; V was cut back by 5 bases and J by 3 bases. The germline V gene has CDR1 SGHAT and CDR2 FQNNGV. The CDR3 is 17 amino acids. The CDR3 reads CASSGTSGAASSYEQYF. The CDR3 DNA reads as TGTGCCAGCAGCGGGACTAGCGGGGCGGCCTCTAGCTACGAGCAGTACTTC.

The chain combines TRBV6-5 with TRBJ1-6; D is ambiguous. Germline V lookup: CDR1 MNHEY, CDR2 SVGAGI. The CDR3 length is 13 residues. Deletions cut 5 bases from V and 4 bases from J, with 6 bases between. Here the CDR3 reads CASSTLYNSPLHF. CDR3 sequence (DNA): TGTGCCAGCAGTACTTTGTATAATTCACCCCTCCACTTT.

DNA for the CDR3: TGTGCCACCAGTGACAGGGGGCGGGATACGCAGTATTTT. It encodes CATSDRGRDTQYF. The chain links TRBV24-1 to TRBJ2-3, with 8 bases that match TRBD1. With V trimmed by 4 bases and J by 6 bases, 2 bases remained unmatched. Germline V gene lookup returns CDR1 KGHDR and CDR2 SFDVKD. The CDR3 sequence is 13 residues long.

The chain links TRBV5-8 to TRBJ1-1; tentative D call: TRBD1 (6 bases). This CDR3 has 15 residues. V was clipped by 4 bases and J by 2 bases, with 15 bases between them. The germline V gene encodes CDR1 SGHTS and CDR2 YDEGEE. In DNA, the CDR3 is TGTGCCAGCAGCCACACGGCGACAGGCAACACTGAAGCTTTCTTT. Encoded protein: CASSHTATGNTEAFF.

This clone was counted only a few times. The chain couples TRBV7-2 to TRBJ2-7; 10 bases line up with TRBD2. Losses at the gene ends were 3 bases for V and 2 bases for J; bases not matched to a gene: 4. The CDR3 has 15 residues. The germline CDR1 and CDR2 sequences are SGHTA and FQGNSA. The CDR3 is CASSFLAGATYEQYV. CDR3 nucleotides: TGTGCCAGCAGCTTCCTAGCGGGGGCCACCTACGAGCAGTACGTC.

The gene calls are TRBV9 and TRBJ1-2, with a weak D call TRBD1 (5 bases). Trimming took 5 bases from V and 7 from J, leaving 18 bases between them. The CDR3 contains 14 residues. The germline gives CDR1 SGDLS, CDR2 YYNGEE. CDR3 DNA: TGTGCCAGCAGTAGAGGGGAGGCGGGGATTGGCTACACCTTC. As protein: CASSRGEAGIGYTF.

This sequence joins TRBV30 and TRBJ2-5; the match to TRBD2 covers 8 bases. Unmatched junction bases numbered 14, after V lost 4 bases and J lost 7 bases. The CDR3 is 15 amino acids. Germline loops: CDR1 GTSNPN, CDR2 SVGIG (reference sequence). The CDR3, as DNA: TGTGCCTGGACCTCCCAACCGGGGGGGTTGGCGACCCAGTACTTC. This gives the protein CAWTSQPGGLATQYF.

The genes are TRBV4-1 and TRBJ1-2; D ambiguous. This CDR3 contains 13 residues. Germline V lookup: CDR1 MGHRA, CDR2 YSYEKL. Between the trimmed V and J ends, which lost 6 bases and 8 bases, there was a span of 16 bases. The CDR3: CASSRDPIQGYTF. The DNA of the CDR3 is TGCGCCAGCAGTCGAGATCCCATTCAAGGCTACACCTTC.

The chain combines TRBV7-2 with TRBJ1-2, with 7 bases lining up with TRBD1. V gave up 2 bases and J gave up 6 bases; unmatched junction bases: 12. The germline gives CDR1 SGHTA, CDR2 FQGNSA. This CDR3 has 16 amino acids. The CDR3 DNA sequence: TGTGCCAGCAGCTTACGACAGGGAATGGGGAAAGATGGCTACACCTTC. It encodes CASSLRQGMGKDGYTF.

This chain links TRBV29-1 with TRBJ2-7, with TRBD1 identical over 9 bases. The germline gives CDR1 SQVTM, CDR2 ANQGSEA. Trimming at V came to 7 bases and at J to 3 bases, leaving 10 bases not matched to a gene. This CDR3 has 14 amino acids. CDR3 sequence: CSALSGTGLYEQYF. CDR3 in DNA: TGCAGCGCTCTCTCCGGGACAGGGCTCTACGAGCAGTACTTC.